A single sample is the source of the 5 T cell receptor beta chains below, sequenced in a study of T-cell reconstitution after alpha-beta-depleted transplantation in children. It was with unique molecular identifiers that the TCRbeta library was prepared. TCRdb passed the PCR reads through MiXCR, listing each CDR3 protein once. Seen here are hundreds of thousands of distinct CDR3 sequences, 15% to 20% observed once, and the top ten hold roughly 40%. The source was PBMCs, mostly from graft donor cells, collected 360 days after TCRalphabeta/CD19-depleted stem cell transplant. These receptors all stem from a male patient between 2 and 10 years old who had a stem cell transplant for acute lymphoblastic leukemia, so the T cells may come from the graft donor.

This clonotype was seen a few times. V and J are TRBV4-2 and TRBJ2-7, with 13 bases identical to TRBD2. Unmatched junction bases numbered 5, after V lost 2 bases and J lost 7 bases. Germline CDR1 is LGHNA and CDR2 is YNFKEQ. The CDR3 is made up of 15 amino acids. CDR3 region: CASSQIRLAGGEQYF. The CDR3 region has the DNA TGTGCCAGCAGCCAAATTCGACTAGCGGGAGGTGAGCAGTACTTC.

The rearrangement joins TRBV11-2 to TRBJ2-3, with D unclear. CDR3 length equals 14 residues. V was shortened by 4 bases and J by 2 bases, with 10 bases between the two germline ends. Germline V gene data show CDR1 as SGHAT and CDR2 as FQNNGV. This chain's CDR3 is CASSSGPLTDTQYF. In DNA form, the CDR3 reads TGTGCCAGCAGCTCCGGGCCTCTCACAGATACGCAGTATTTT. Full variable domain (remainder filled in from reference TRBV11-2 and TRBJ2-3): EAGVAQSPRYKIIEKRQSVAFWCNPISGHATLYWYQQILGQGPKLLIQFQNNGVVDDSQLPKDRFSAERLKGVDSTLKIQPAKLEDSAVYLCASSSGPLTDTQYFGPGTRLTVL.

The genes are TRBV12-3 or TRBV12-4 and TRBJ2-6; possible D gene TRBD1, 5 bases. The CDR3 length is 15 residues. V dropped 10 bases and J dropped 0 bases, with 13 bases sitting between them. This chain's CDR3 is CATRQSHSGANVLTF. The CDR3 region has the DNA TGTGCCACGAGACAGAGCCACTCTGGGGCCAACGTCCTGACTTTC.

The chain combines TRBV4-1 with TRBJ1-2; 8 bases are shared with TRBD1. The CDR3 extends over 16 amino acids. V lost 2 bases to trimming and J lost 4 bases; unmatched junction nucleotides: 9. The germline V gene encodes CDR1 MGHRA and CDR2 YSYEKL. In nucleotides, the CDR3 is TGCGCCAGCAGCCAAACTACAGGGGGATTCGGCTATGGCTACACCTTC. Translating it yields CASSQTTGGFGYGYTF.

The genes are TRBV6-1 and TRBJ2-7; D is possibly TRBD1 or TRBD2 (5 bases each). The length of the CDR3 is 17 residues. Germline lookup yields CDR1 MNHNS and CDR2 SASEGT. Trimming pared 4 bases from V and 0 bases from J, leaving 19 bases between. This CDR3 reads CASSGWDPPPYSYEQYF. The CDR3 coding sequence is TGTGCCAGCAGTGGGTGGGACCCCCCGCCCTACTCCTACGAGCAGTACTTC.